Here is one T cell receptor beta chain with its context. The target of this receptor is not known. One base away there is no much larger clone; base qualities are not given. The sample is drawn from a study of T cell responses to AZD1222 COVID-19 vaccine (dated by TCRdb to the early 2020s). Background on the whole study: A total of 233 trial participants underwent TCR sequencing, of whom 200 to 220 had received two doses of AZD1222 and about 25 had received two doses of the MenACWY control vaccine. Enrollment into the trials was organized by age into subgroups of 18-55, 56-69 and 70-plus years, and those subgroups contained roughly 150, 30 and 60 TCR-sequenced participants, respectively. Summary of the overall study and its limitations: In the small 56-69-year group, the increase in depth fell short of significance, most likely because of low power. Because no day 14 peak-response samples were available, repertoires were characterized only after the peak T cell response. CD4 TCRs associated with the vaccine covered the entire spike protein, and the dominant responses were in regions 160-218 and 743-854. Reportedly, almost half of the unique spike-specific TCRs recognized epitopes lying outside the regions that are mutated in the B.1.351 and B.1.1.7 variants. Only a handful of AZD1222 recipients were SARS-CoV-2 seropositive at baseline, limiting conclusions about previously exposed vaccinees. Participants were mostly white British, with more females than males. The authors suggested clonal diversity may have been underestimated. After two AZD1222 doses, both the breadth and the depth of spike-specific TCRs were significantly higher than at day 0 and than in MenACWY recipients.

The sample's time point, from its label and the paper: about 28 days (+/-7) after the second vaccine dose. In the paper's terms, the treatment or condition label means: meningococcal conjugate vaccine given as trial control. Vaccinee samples were obtained from the UK trials COV001 and COV002, which included a single-blind randomized controlled phase 2/3 trial of AZD1222 (ChAdOx1 nCoV-19) in healthy adults. For TCRbeta chain sequencing, PBMC samples from trial participants were taken at day 0 and at day 28 after the second dose. Via the germline V gene, CDR1 is SNHLY and CDR2 FYNNEI. The CDR3, cysteine through phenylalanine, is 14 amino acids long. The retained sequence is limited to the CDR3, 42 bases, with the frame set at the first base. Unmatched junction bases come to 6, with V trimmed by 6 bases and J by 3 bases. The CDR3 regions of human TCRbeta chains were analyzed by immunosequencing. On the study's bioinformatics: TCRs in the repertoires were matched against a reference library of SARS-CoV-2-specific TCRs that had been generated with the MIRA antigen-specificity platform. Breadth was defined as the fraction of unique TCRs that were SARS-CoV-2-associated, and depth was defined as the fraction of total T cells that were SARS-CoV-2-associated. Using the MIRA data, each spike-specific TCR was mapped to the spike region that the TCR reacts to and placed in a CD4 or CD8 class. Log10-transformed breadth and depth values were compared by one-way ANOVA with Sidak's multiple comparisons tests. The clones in this table, taken by TCRdb from immuneACCESS, are in-frame only. Not every clone is retained; where verified, under half of the shortfall comes from an unresolved V gene, and the cause of the rest is unknown. D and trimming were read from the DNA, whereas the V and J calls and clone size are those reported in that table. Counted in this sample were tens of thousands of clones; around 88% of them appeared once. Clones ranked in the top ten supply about 9% of the sample.

The sequence came from an adult who received the MenACWY meningococcal vaccine as a control. Recombination joined TRBV2 with TRBJ2-7; 9 central bases correspond to TRBD1. This specimen was peripheral blood, taken 28 days after the second dose of the MenACWY control vaccine. The nucleotide sequence reads TGTGCCAGCAGCCCGACAGGGGGGAGCTACGAGCAGTACTTC. It translates to CASSPTGGSYEQYF.